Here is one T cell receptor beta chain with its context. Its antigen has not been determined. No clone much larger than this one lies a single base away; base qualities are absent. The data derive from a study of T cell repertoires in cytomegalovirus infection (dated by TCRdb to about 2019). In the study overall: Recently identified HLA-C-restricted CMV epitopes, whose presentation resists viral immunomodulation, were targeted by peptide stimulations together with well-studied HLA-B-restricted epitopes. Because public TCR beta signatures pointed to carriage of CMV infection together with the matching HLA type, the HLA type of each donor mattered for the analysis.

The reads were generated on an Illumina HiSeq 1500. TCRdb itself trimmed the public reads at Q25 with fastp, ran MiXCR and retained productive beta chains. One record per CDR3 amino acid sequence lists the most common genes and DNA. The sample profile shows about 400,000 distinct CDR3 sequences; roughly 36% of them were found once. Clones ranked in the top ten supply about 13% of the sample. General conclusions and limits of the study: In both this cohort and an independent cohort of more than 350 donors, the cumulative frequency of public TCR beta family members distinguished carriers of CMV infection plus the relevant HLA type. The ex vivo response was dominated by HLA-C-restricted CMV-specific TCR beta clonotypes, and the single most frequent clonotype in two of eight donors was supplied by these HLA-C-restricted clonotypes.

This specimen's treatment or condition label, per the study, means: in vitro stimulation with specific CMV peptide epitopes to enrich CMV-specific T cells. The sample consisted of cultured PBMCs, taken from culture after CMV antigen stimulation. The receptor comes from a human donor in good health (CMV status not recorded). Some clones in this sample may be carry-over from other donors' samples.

CDR3 region: CASSPRDRIYEQYF. The DNA is TGTGCCAGCAGCCCCCGGGACAGAATCTACGAGCAGTACTTC. The rearrangement joined TRBV7-2 to TRBJ2-7, and TRBD1 matches 7 of the central bases. Measured from the cysteine to the phenylalanine, the CDR3 is 14 residues long. The DNA shown is the 42-base CDR3, in frame from base 1. V lost 5 bases and J lost 3 bases, and the count of bases not matched to a germline gene is 7. From a lookup of the germline V gene, CDR1 and CDR2 are SGHTA and FQGNSA.